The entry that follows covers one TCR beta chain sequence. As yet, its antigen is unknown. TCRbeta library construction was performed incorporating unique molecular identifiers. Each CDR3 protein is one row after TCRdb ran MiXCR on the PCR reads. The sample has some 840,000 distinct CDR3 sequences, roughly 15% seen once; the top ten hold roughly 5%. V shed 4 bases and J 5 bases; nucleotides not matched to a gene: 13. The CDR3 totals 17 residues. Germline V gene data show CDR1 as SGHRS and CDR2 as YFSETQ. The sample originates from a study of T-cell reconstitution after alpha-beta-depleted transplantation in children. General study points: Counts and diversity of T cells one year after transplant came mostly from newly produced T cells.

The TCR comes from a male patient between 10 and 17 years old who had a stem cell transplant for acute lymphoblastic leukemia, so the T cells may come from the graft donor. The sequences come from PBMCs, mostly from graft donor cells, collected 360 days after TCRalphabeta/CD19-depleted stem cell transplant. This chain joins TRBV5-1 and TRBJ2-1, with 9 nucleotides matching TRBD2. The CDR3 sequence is CASSLPLLAGADNEQFF. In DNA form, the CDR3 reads TGCGCCAGCAGCCTTCCTCTACTAGCGGGCGCCGACAATGAGCAGTTCTTC.